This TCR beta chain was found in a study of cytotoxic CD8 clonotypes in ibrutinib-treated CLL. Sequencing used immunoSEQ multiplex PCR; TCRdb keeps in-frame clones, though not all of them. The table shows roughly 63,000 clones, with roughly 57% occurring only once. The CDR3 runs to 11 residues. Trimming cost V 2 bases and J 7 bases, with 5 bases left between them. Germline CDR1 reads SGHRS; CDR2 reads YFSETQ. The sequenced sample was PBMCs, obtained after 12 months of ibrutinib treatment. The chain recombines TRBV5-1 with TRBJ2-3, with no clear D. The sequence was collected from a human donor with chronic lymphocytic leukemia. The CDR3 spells CASSLKNTQYF. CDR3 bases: TGCGCCAGCAGCTTAAAGAATACGCAGTATTTT.